Reported below is one TCR beta chain. The trim removed 4 bases at V and 1 base at J, leaving 2 bases unmatched. CDR1 and CDR2 from the germline V gene are SGHTA and FQGNSA. There are 15 residues in the CDR3. These data originate in a study of control samples from healthy donors and cancer patients. TCRdb's table, derived via immunoSEQ multiplex PCR, lists solely in-frame clones and lacks some. In the table there are 94,000 or so clones, approximately 88% of which are singletons. This sequence joins TRBV7-2 and TRBJ2-3, with 10 bases aligning to TRBD2. The source is a man aged 65 to 79 with lung cancer. Source material: PBMCs. CDR3 nucleotides: TGTGCCAGCAGCTCTAGCGGGGGCCGCACAGATACGCAGTATTTT. This sequence encodes CASSSSGGRTDTQYF. The whole variable domain, filled in from reference TRBV7-2 and TRBJ2-3, reads GAGVSQSPSNKVTEKGKDVELRCDPISGHTALYWYRQSLGQGLEFLIYFQGNSAPDKSGLPSDRFSAERTGGSVSTLTIQRTQQEDSAVYLCASSSSGGRTDTQYFGPGTRLTVL.